The subject of this entry is one T cell receptor beta chain. Its antigen is as yet unknown. Stated time point: recipient sample about 28 days before transplant, after cytoreduction. Samples: about 28 days before transplant, then days 30, 100 and 180 after. V lost 6 bases and J lost 5, with 10 bases in between. The CDR3 consists of 11 residues. CDR1 and CDR2 (germline): GTSNPN, SVGIG (reference sequence). The data originate from a study of T cell clonotyping in hematopoietic cell transplantation. Study background: Pretransplant recipient samples were taken after cytoreduction. General observations from the study: After transplant, recipient diversity fell while pathologically expanded clonotypes grew through day 180.

Sequencing was performed with immunoSEQ multiplex PCR; in TCRdb, only in-frame clones are kept and a portion is missing. Of about 16,000 clones listed, around 93% are singletons. The sequence was obtained from a man between 18 and 35 years old with biphenotypic leukemia. Some clones in this sample may be carry-over from other donors' samples. The specimen was peripheral blood mononuclear cells, collected before stem cell transplant. The V gene is TRBV30, the J gene TRBJ1-1; D gene uncertain. The CDR3: CACMLGTEAFF. The DNA of the CDR3 is TGTGCCTGTATGTTGGGGACTGAAGCTTTCTTT.